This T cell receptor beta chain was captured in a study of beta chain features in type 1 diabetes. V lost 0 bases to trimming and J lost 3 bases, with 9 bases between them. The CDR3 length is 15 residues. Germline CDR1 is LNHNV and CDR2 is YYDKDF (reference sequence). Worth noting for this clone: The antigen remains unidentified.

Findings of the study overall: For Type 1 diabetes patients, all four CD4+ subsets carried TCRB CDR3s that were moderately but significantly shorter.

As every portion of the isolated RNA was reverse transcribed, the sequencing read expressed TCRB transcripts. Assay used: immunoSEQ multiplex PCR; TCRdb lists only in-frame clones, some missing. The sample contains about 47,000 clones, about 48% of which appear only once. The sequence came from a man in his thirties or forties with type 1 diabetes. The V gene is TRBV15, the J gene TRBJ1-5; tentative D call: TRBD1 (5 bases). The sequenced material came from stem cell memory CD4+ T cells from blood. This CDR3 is CATSRDGAFNQPQHF. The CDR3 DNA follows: TGTGCCACCAGCAGAGATGGGGCCTTCAATCAGCCCCAGCATTTT.